This TCR beta chain comes out of a study of T cells after yellow fever vaccination. This clonotype was seen only a few times. One end of the junction varies from germline; a read error may be responsible. TCRdb re-called the 5' RACE reads through MiXCR, storing one row per CDR3 protein. The repertoire consists of 300,000 to 400,000 distinct CDR3 sequences, with roughly 4.3% occurring once and the leading ten covering around 24%. Germline V gives CDR1 SGHTA, CDR2 FQGNSA. The CDR3 is 16 amino acids. V and J are TRBV7-2 and TRBJ2-2; 7 bases are shared with TRBD1. The sequenced sample was PBMCs, obtained 5 days after the yellow fever booster vaccination. The source is a young man who received the YFV17D yellow fever vaccine. This chain's CDR3 is CASTLEGGAYTGELFF. The CDR3 DNA sequence: TGTGCCAGCACCTTAGAAGGGGGCGCCTACACCGGGGAGCTGTTTTTT.